This passage covers 8 T cell receptor beta chains from one sample sequenced in a study of T-cell memory formation after mild COVID-19. TCRdb called the 5' RACE reads again in MiXCR, with one record for every CDR3 protein. There are roughly 450,000 distinct CDR3 sequences in the sample; 15% to 20% occur only once, and over 9% lies in the top ten. Sequencing input: PBMCs or a T cell subset sorted from them (not recorded which). The source is an adult woman who had mild COVID-19 (a few samples of this study predate the infection). Cell type and time point are not known.

Here the CDR3 reads CSGEAGLATEAFF. Written as DNA, the CDR3 is TGCAGCGGGGAGGCGGGGTTGGCCACTGAAGCTTTCTTT. The chain joins TRBV29-1 to TRBJ1-1; no definite D call. CDR3 length: 13 residues. Looked up from germline, CDR1 is SQVTM and CDR2 is ANQGSEA. The germline V and J ends were trimmed by 7 bases and 4 bases, with 16 bases remaining between them.

A word on this clonotype: One end of the junction fails to match germline, which may point to a read error. The chain recombines TRBV5-1 with TRBJ2-5; D is perhaps TRBD2 (7 bases). This CDR3 is 14 amino acids long. CDR1 is SGHRS, CDR2 YFSETQ, per germline. CDR3 region: CASSLTGGHETQCF. CDR3 in DNA: TGCGCCAGCAGCTTGACGGGGGGCCATGAGACCCAGTGCTTC.

This clonotype showed up just a few times. The V gene is TRBV15, the J gene TRBJ2-5; the match to TRBD1 covers 9 bases. CDR1 is LNHNV, CDR2 YYDKDF, per germline (reference sequence). The CDR3 runs to 14 residues. J lost 4 bases, V lost 5 bases, and 5 bases had no gene match. The CDR3 region has the DNA TGTGCCACCAGCCGCGGGACAGGGTCAGAGACCCAGTACTTC. This codes for CATSRGTGSETQYF.

The DNA for the CDR3 is TGTGCCGTTGGACTAGCGGGAGATTCAGATACGCAGTATTTT. This translates into CAVGLAGDSDTQYF. This chain connects TRBV15 to TRBJ2-3, with 13 bases that match TRBD2. This CDR3 comprises 14 residues. The germline CDR1 and CDR2 sequences are LNHNV and YYDKDF (reference sequence). V was clipped by 11 bases and J by 4 bases; unmatched bases: 6.

Here the CDR3 reads CSGRGGGVSNQPQHF. Written as DNA, the CDR3 is TGCAGTGGTCGCGGAGGAGGGGTTAGCAATCAGCCCCAGCATTTT. This sequence joins TRBV20-1 and TRBJ1-5, with D possibly matching TRBD1 (5 bases). The CDR3 is made up of 15 amino acids. The V and J ends lost 7 bases and 0 bases respectively, with 16 bases between them. The germline CDR1 and CDR2 sequences are DFQATT and SNEGSKA (reference sequence).

V gene TRBV4-1 combines with J gene TRBJ2-3; maybe TRBD1 (6 bases). Germline loops: CDR1 MGHRA, CDR2 YSYEKL. The V gene lost 1 base and the J gene lost 1 base, with 9 bases spanning the gap. This CDR3 comprises 15 residues. Here the CDR3 DNA reads TGCGCCAGCAGCCAAGTCCGACAGGGCACAGATACGCAGTATTTT. Its protein is CASSQVRQGTDTQYF.

The chain carries TRBV20-1 and TRBJ1-1; possible D gene TRBD1, 5 bases. Germline CDR1 reads DFQATT; CDR2 reads SNEGSKA (reference sequence). V lost 0 bases and J 1 base, leaving 12 bases between the germline ends. The CDR3 loop spans 15 amino acids. The chain's CDR3 is CSARDTGAGNTEAFF. The CDR3 DNA reads as TGCAGTGCTAGAGATACTGGGGCTGGGAACACTGAAGCTTTCTTT.

Only a few counts were recorded for this clonotype. The J gene is TRBJ2-1, the V gene TRBV12-3 or TRBV12-4; D may be TRBD1 (5 bases). There are 14 residues in the CDR3. Trimming took off 6 bases at V and 10 bases at J, with 19 bases between the two ends. DNA of the CDR3: TGTGCCAGCAGCCTAACGAAGTGGGGCCGGGAGCAGTTCTTC. It specifies CASSLTKWGREQFF.